This T cell receptor beta chain was sequenced in a study of T cell responses to AZD1222 COVID-19 vaccine. Study-wide results and caveats: Variant regions that are unmutated are reportedly the target of nearly half of spike-specific TCRs.

The assay was immunoSEQ multiplex PCR, and TCRdb's table has in-frame clones only and misses some. The profile shows 140,000 to 150,000 clones, approximately 85% of them singletons. The CDR3 runs 13 residues. Trimming shortened V by 2 bases and J by 6 bases, and 7 bases separated the two germline ends. Per germline, CDR1 LNHNV and CDR2 YYDKDF (reference sequence). Details on this clone: Its antigen remains unknown.

The receptor was isolated from an adult in good health. The sample was peripheral blood, taken on day 0 of AZD1222 vaccination. The chain recombines TRBV15 with TRBJ2-2; D is undetermined. CDR3 in DNA: TGTGCCACCAGCAGATCCCGTTCCGGGGAGCTGTTTTTT. This gives the protein CATSRSRSGELFF.